This T cell receptor beta chain was sequenced in a study of early T cells in non-severe SARS-CoV-2 infection. Study information: Unpaired chains resulted from sequencing bulk RNA of unsorted whole blood.

This clonotype came up many times. The CDR3 covers 16 residues. With V trimmed by 7 bases and J by 7 bases, 13 bases remained unmatched. CDR1 MNHNY and CDR2 SVGAGI come from the germline V gene (reference sequence). Separate cDNA molecules each had unique molecular identifiers attached to them. One entry per CDR3 protein results from TCRdb running MiXCR on the 5' RACE reads. The table lists around 37,000 distinct CDR3 sequences, 9% of them singletons. The sequenced material came from whole blood. The chain uses TRBV6-6 and TRBJ1-6; 7 positions agree with TRBD1. This sequence originates from an adult who was a healthcare worker with PCR-confirmed SARS-CoV-2 infection or an uninfected control (not recorded which). The CDR3 region has the DNA TGTGCCAGCACACCACACCGGACAGGAACCAATTCACCCCTCCACTTT. Translating gives CASTPHRTGTNSPLHF.